What follows is one T cell receptor (beta chain) and its context. Its antigen is not identified. These data are taken from a study of T cell responses to AZD1222 COVID-19 vaccine. Study observations and caveats: There were mostly white British donors and more females than males, and clonal diversity was possibly underestimated. Spike was spanned by vaccine-associated CD4 TCRs, which were dominant at 160-218 and 743-854.

The method was immunoSEQ multiplex PCR; TCRdb's version includes in-frame clones alone and lacks a portion of them. Among around 100,000 clones listed, 91% were seen once. This specimen was peripheral blood, taken on day 0 of AZD1222 vaccination. The TCR was taken from an adult in good health.

CDR3 in DNA: TGTGCCAGCAGCTCGGGAGGGGTATCCTATAATTCACCCCTCCACTTT. Amino acid sequence: CASSSGGVSYNSPLHF. The V gene is TRBV5-8, the J gene TRBJ1-6; D may be TRBD1 (5 bases). The V and J ends lost 3 bases and 1 base respectively, with 11 bases between them. The length of the CDR3 is 16 residues. Germline V CDR1 and CDR2: SGHTS, YDEGEE. The variable domain in full, completed from reference TRBV5-8 and TRBJ1-6, reads EAGVTQSPTHLIKTRGQQATLRCSPISGHTSVYWYQQALGLGLQFLLWYDEGEERNRGNFPPRFSGRQFPNYSSELNVNALELEDSALYLCASSSGGVSYNSPLHFGNGTRLTVT.